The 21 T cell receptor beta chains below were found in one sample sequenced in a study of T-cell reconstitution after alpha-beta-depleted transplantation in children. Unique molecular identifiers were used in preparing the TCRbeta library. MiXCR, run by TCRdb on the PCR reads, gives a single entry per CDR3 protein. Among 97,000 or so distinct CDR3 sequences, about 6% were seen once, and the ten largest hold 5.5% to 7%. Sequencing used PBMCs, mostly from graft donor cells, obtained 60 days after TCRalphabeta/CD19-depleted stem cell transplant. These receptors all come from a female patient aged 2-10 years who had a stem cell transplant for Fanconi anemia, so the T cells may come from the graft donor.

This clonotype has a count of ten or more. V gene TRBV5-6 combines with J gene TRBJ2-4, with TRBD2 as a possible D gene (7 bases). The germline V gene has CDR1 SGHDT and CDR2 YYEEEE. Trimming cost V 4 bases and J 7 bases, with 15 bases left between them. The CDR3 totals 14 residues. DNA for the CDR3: TGTGCCAGCAGCCCGGTGGGAGGGGGGAACATTCAGTACTTC. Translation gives CASSPVGGGNIQYF.

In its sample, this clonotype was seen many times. The CDR3 reads CASSFRTGAPIPTGELFF. CDR3 sequence (DNA): TGTGCCAGCAGTTTTCGGACAGGGGCCCCGATCCCCACCGGGGAGCTGTTTTTT. This chain links TRBV28 with TRBJ2-2; 9 nucleotides align to TRBD1. Germline V gene sequence: CDR1 MDHEN, CDR2 SYDVKM. The CDR3 sequence is 18 residues long. Trimming removed 3 bases from V and 4 bases from J; junction bases left unmatched: 12. The full variable domain, with the rest looked up from reference TRBV28 and TRBJ2-2, is DVKVTQSSRYLVKRTGEKVFLECVQDMDHENMFWYRQDPGLGLRLIYFSYDVKMKEKGDIPEGYSVSREKKERFSLILESASTNQTSMYLCASSFRTGAPIPTGELFFGEGSRLTVL.

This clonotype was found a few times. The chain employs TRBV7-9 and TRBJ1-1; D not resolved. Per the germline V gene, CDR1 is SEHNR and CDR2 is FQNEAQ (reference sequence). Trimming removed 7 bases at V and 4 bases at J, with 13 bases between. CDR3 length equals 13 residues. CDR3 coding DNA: TGTGCCAGCACCGGATTGTGGGGCACTGAAGCTTTCTTT. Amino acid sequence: CASTGLWGTEAFF.

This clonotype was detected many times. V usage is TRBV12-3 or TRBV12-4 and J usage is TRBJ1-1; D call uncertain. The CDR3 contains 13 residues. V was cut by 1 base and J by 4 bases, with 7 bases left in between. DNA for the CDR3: TGTGCCAGCAGTTTAGAGAGGAGCACTGAAGCTTTCTTT. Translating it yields CASSLERSTEAFF.

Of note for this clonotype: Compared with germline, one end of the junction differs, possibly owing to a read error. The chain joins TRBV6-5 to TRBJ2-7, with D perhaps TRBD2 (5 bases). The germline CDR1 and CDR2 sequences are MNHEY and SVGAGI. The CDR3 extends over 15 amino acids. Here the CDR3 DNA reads TGTGCCAGCAGTGACTCGCGGGCGAGCTCCTACGAGCAGTACTTC. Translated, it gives CASSDSRASSYEQYF.

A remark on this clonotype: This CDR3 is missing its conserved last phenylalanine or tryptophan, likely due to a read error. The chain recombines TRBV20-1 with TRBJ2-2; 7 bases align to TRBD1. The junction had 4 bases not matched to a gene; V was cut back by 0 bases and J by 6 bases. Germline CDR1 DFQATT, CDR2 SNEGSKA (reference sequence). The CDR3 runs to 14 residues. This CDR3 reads CSARDAQGAGELFS. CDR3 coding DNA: TGCAGTGCTAGAGATGCGCAGGGGGCCGGGGAGCTGTTTTCT.

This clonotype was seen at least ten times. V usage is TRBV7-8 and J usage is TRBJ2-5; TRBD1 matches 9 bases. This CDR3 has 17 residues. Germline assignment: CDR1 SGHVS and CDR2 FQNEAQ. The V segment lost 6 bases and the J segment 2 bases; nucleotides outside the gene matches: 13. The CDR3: CASRLDRGESRQETQYF. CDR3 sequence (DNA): TGTGCCAGCAGACTCGACAGGGGGGAATCCCGACAAGAGACCCAGTACTTC.

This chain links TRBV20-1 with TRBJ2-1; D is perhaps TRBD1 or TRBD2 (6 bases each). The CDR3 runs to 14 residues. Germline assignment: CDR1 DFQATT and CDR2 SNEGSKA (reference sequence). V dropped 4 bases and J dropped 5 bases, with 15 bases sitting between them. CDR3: CSAIRGQGHNEQFF. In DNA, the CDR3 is TGCAGTGCTATCCGGGGGCAAGGACACAATGAGCAGTTCTTC.

CDR3 bases: TGTGCCAGCAGTTTATCGTACAGGAATTACGAGCAGTACTTC. Translated: CASSLSYRNYEQYF. The chain combines TRBV27 with TRBJ2-7, with D possibly matching TRBD1 (5 bases). The CDR3 runs 14 residues. Germline CDR1 reads MNHEY; CDR2 reads SMNVEV (reference sequence). Between the trimmed V and J ends, which lost 0 bases and 4 bases, there was a span of 10 bases.

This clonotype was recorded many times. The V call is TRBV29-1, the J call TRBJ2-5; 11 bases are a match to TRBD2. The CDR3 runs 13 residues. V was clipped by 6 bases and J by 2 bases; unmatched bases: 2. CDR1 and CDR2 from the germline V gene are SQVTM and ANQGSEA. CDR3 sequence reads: CSVRLAGQETQYF. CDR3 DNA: TGCAGCGTAAGACTAGCGGGACAAGAGACCCAGTACTTC.

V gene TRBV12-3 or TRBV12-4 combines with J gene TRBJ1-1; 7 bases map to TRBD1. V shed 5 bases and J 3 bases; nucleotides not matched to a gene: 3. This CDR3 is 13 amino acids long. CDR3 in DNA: TGTGCCAGCAGTCCCGACAGGGACACTGAAGCTTTCTTT. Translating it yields CASSPDRDTEAFF.

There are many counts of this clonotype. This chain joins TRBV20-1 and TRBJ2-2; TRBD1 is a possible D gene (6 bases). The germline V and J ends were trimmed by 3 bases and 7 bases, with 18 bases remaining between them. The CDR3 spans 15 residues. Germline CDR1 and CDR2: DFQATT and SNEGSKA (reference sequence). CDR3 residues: CSARELTGWGGELFF. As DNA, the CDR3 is TGCAGTGCTAGGGAGCTGACAGGCTGGGGCGGGGAGCTGTTTTTT.

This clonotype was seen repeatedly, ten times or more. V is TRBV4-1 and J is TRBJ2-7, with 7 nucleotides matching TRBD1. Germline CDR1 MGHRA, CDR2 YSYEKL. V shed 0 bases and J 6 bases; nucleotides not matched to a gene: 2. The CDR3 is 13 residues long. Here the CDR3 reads CASSQDWTGEQYF. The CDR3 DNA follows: TGCGCCAGCAGCCAAGATTGGACAGGCGAGCAGTACTTC.

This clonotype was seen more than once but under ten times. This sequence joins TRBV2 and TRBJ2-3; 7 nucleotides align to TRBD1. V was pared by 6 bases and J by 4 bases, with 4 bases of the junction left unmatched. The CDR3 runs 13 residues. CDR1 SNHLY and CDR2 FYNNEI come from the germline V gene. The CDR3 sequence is CASRVQGPDTQYF. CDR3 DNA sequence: TGTGCCAGCAGGGTACAGGGGCCAGATACGCAGTATTTT.

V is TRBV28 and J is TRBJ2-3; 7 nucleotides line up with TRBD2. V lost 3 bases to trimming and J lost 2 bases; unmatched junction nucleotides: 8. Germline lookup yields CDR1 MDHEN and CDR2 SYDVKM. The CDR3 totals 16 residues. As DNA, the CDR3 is TGTGCCAGCAGTTTCTATGGGGGAGGGATCACAGATACGCAGTATTTT. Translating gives CASSFYGGGITDTQYF.

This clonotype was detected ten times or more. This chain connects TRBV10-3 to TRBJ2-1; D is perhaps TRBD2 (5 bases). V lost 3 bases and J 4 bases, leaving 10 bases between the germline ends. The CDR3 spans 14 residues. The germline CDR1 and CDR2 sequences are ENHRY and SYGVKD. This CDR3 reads CAISESRTYNEQFF. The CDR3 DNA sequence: TGTGCCATCAGTGAATCGCGGACTTACAATGAGCAGTTCTTC.

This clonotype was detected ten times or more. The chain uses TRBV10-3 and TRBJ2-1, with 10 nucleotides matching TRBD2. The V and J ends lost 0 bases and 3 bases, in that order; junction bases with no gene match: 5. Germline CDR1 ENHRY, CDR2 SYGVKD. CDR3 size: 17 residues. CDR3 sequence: CAISESAIAGGYNEQFF. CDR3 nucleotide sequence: TGTGCCATCAGTGAGTCGGCTATAGCGGGGGGCTACAATGAGCAGTTCTTC.

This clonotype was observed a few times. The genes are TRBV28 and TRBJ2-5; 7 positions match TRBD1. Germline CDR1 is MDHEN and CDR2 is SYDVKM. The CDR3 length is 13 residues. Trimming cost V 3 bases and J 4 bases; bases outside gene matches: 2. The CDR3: CASSLTGRETQYF. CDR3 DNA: TGTGCCAGCAGTTTGACAGGGCGAGAGACCCAGTACTTC.

CDR3 coding DNA: TGCGCCAGCAGCTCTTACCCTGGACTAGCGGGGGCCTACAATGAGCAGTTCTTC. The encoded protein is CASSSYPGLAGAYNEQFF. The chain is built from TRBV5-1 and TRBJ2-1, with 13 bases matching TRBD2. The CDR3 extends over 18 amino acids. Germline V CDR1 and CDR2: SGHRS, YFSETQ. V lost 3 bases to trimming and J lost 2 bases; unmatched junction nucleotides: 8.

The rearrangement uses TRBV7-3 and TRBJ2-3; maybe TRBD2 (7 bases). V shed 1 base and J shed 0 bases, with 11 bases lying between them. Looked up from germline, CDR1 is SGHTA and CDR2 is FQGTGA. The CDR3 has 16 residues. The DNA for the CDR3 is TGTGCCAGCAGCTTAAAAGGGGGGGGAAGCACAGATACGCAGTATTTT. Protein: CASSLKGGGSTDTQYF.

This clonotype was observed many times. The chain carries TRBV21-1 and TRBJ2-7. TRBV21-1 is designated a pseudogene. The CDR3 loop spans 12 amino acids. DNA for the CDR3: TGTGCCAGCAGCAAAATCCACTACGAGCAGTACTTC. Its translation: CASSKIHYEQYF.